This T cell receptor beta chain originates from a study of blood T cell repertoires in COVID-19. Study-level background: Sources were T cells, B-cell-depleted T cells, or PBMCs; the material itself was cDNA or gDNA.

Participant-given clinical history determined each cohort assignment. The CDR3 consists of 14 residues. The trim removed 1 base at V and 8 bases at J, leaving 5 bases unmatched. CDR1 is SGHRS and CDR2 is YFSETQ in the germline V gene. Only in-frame clones appear in the TCRdb table, and some are missing; sequencing was by immunoSEQ multiplex PCR. The sample records some 420,000 clones, around 91% being singletons. Sequenced material: PBMCs or T cells enriched from blood (not recorded which). The source is a man aged 30 to 39 who had recovered from COVID-19. The genes are TRBV5-1 and TRBJ1-4, with 7 bases lining up with TRBD1. The CDR3 sequence is CASSLRGQREKLFF. The CDR3 region has the DNA TGCGCCAGCAGCTTGAGGGGGCAACGGGAAAAACTGTTTTTT.